This paragraph covers one T cell receptor (beta chain) sequence. Its antigen is unidentified. The donors (healthy individuals) were bone marrow donors. Germline values: CDR1 LNHDA, CDR2 SQIVND (reference sequence). The CDR3 has 19 amino acids. V trimming: 0 bases; J trimming: 0 bases; junction bases outside the gene matches: 7. PCR primers comprised 60 Vbeta and 13 Jbeta primers. Sequenced by immunoSEQ multiplex PCR; TCRdb stores in-frame clones only, minus some. This table holds 90,000 to 100,000 clones, around 69% found once. This sample was taken from a study of cytomegalovirus exposure and HLA in healthy donors. Study conclusions and caveats: Indistinguishable V segments such as TRBV6-2 and TRBV6-3 were excluded. Earlier analysis yielded a pattern in which most TCR beta V segments were productive about 90% or about 30% of the time.

The chain has TRBV19 and TRBJ2-2; 10 bases line up with TRBD2. The specimen sequenced was PBMCs. The receptor was derived from an older woman in good health and CMV-seropositive. The CDR3 DNA reads TGTGCCAGTAGTATAGACGCTGGGCTAGCGGGGGCGAACACCGGGGAGCTGTTTTTT. Translating gives CASSIDAGLAGANTGELFF.